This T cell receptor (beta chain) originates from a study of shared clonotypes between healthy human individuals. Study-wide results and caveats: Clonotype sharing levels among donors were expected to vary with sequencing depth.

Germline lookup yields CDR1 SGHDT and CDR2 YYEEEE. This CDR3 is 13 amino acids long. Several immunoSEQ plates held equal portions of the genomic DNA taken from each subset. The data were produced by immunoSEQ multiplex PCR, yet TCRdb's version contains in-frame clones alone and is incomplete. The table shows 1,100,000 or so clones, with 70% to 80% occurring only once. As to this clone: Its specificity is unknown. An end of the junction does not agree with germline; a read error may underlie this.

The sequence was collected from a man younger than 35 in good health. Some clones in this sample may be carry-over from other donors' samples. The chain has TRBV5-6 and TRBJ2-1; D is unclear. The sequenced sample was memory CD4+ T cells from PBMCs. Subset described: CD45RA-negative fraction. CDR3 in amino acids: CASCSGPNNGQFF. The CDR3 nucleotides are TGTGCCAGCTGTTCAGGACCTAACAATGGGCAGTTCTTC.